This T cell receptor (beta chain) was identified during a study of shared clonotypes between healthy human individuals (dated by TCRdb to 2018 to 2021). Notes on the research overall: A few men and two women, aged 18 to 49 years, made up the cohort. For each donor, CD4 naive and CD4 memory were each given three plates, CD8 naive was given two plates, and CD8 memory was given one plate. The study deeply sequenced blood TCR repertoires of about 5 healthy adults to estimate repertoire size and the extent of clonotype sharing between individuals. To increase sequencing depth and limit assay-specific biases, TCR repertoire library preparation and sequencing were carried out by different laboratories using diverse techniques. Leukapheresis yielded between about 0.85 and 9.5 billion PBMCs per donor.

Using the deep immunoSEQ assay, multiplex PCR amplified TCR CDR3 regions from genomic DNA. Extracted genomic DNA from each cell subset was spread evenly across all wells of several immunoSEQ 96-well plates, with each plate serving as a replicate. For sorted subsets, approximately 190 ng genomic DNA, equal to tens of thousands of T cell genomes, was loaded into each replicate PCR. The purified libraries were quantified using a Qubit 3.0 fluorometer, sized with a Bioanalyzer 2100, and then quantified again using the KAPA Library Quantification kit. A separate single-read 150-cycle Illumina NextSeq 550 flow cell was used to sequence each immunoSEQ 96-well plate. The study's processing was this. Because the immunoSEQ output held only junctional sequences and lacked quality scores, the filtering could not match the filtering applied to full-length reads. To assign V/J genes and CDR3, sequences were annotated using PyIR, a Python wrapper for IgBLAST v1.9, with IMGT germline references. Reads were filtered out if the reads had weak V/J assignments (E-value above 1e-6), no CDR3, stop codons, out-of-frame junctions, or ambiguous translated residues. V3J clonotypes were defined by identical inferred V gene, J gene, and CDR3 amino acid sequence. The percentage overlap between two repertoires was calculated by dividing the number of shared unique clonotypes by the size of the smaller repertoire. Three approaches were used to assess repertoire richness: RTK rarefaction, the Chao1 estimator, and Recon v2.1 estimates of unobserved clonotypes. OLGA was used to compute generation probabilities for all TCRbeta clonotypes that the gDNA method yielded from a handful of donors. This immuneACCESS table, as held by TCRdb, lists in-frame sequences with V and J called but not all clones. Of the missing ones, under half trace to an unresolved V gene in checked studies; the others have no known cause. Clone size and V and J calls were adopted from that table, with D and trimming inferred from the DNA. Here the sample has 1.5 million to 2.5 million clones; less than 95% occur a single time. The ten largest clones add up to 0.9% to 1.5% of the sample.

Including cysteine and phenylalanine, the CDR3 has 15 amino acids. Only the CDR3 DNA stays, 45 bases, in frame from base 1. Relative to germline, V is 3 bases shorter and J is 0 bases shorter, with 12 bases between their ends. CDR1 MRHNA and CDR2 SNTAGT are derived from the germline V gene. Concerning this clone: Its antigen is still unknown. No per-base quality is available; no much larger clone lies one base away.

Broad study findings and their caveats: Pairwise subsampling indicated that sequencing depth was expected to affect the degree of clonotype sharing among donors. Estimated clonotype richness was generally larger for naive than for memory subsets. Compared with non-shared clonotypes, clonotypes shared by all four sorted-subset donors had higher generation probabilities. Because the study included only a small number of donors, the genetic and exposure-history diversity represented was limited. Even with the large sequencing depth, rarefaction of the sorted-subset datasets indicated that sequencing was incomplete. Only blood was sampled, and tissue TCR repertoires likely differ from those in blood. Roughly 5.2% of naive CD4, 3.5% of naive CD8, about 2.5% of memory CD4, and around 0.4% of memory CD8 clonotypes were shared across a few donors.

CD8 naive samples were CD45RO-negative cells positively selected for CCR7, giving a CD45RA+CCR7+ population that excluded TemRA cells. The donors were healthy, HIV-negative adults with no recently reported acute infections or vaccinations. Every donor was a Caucasian adult living in Nashville, Tennessee, USA. Blood was collected by leukapheresis, and PBMCs were isolated by Ficoll-Histopaque density gradient centrifugation and then cryopreserved in liquid nitrogen vapor phase. Analytical flow cytometry was used to check the purity and quantity of every magnetically sorted T cell population. Each sorted fraction had its genomic DNA isolated and then quantified by UV absorbance on a Nanodrop 2000c.

The receptor comes from a man between 18 and 29 years old in good health. Material for sequencing was naive CD8+ T cells sorted from blood. Read against the paper, the sample's cell subset or site label means: CD45RA+CCR7+. Here the chain combines TRBV6-4 and TRBJ2-7, with a tentative D gene TRBD1 over 6 matching bases. The bases read TGTGCCAGCAGTGAACCCGACAGGACCTCCTACGAGCAGTACTTC. It is translated as CASSEPDRTSYEQYF.